This note documents a single T cell receptor beta chain sequence. This clonotype was counted between two and nine times. No antigen is known for it. No qualities accompany the bases; no much larger clone lies one base away. Synthesis of TCR cDNA relied on 5'RACE template switching, a step that introduced a universal primer site along with unique molecular identifiers. Priming for cDNA synthesis came from both the TCR alpha and TCR beta constant segments. Library amplification involved two PCR steps, and the second step added sample barcodes and sequencing adapters. Libraries were sequenced on Illumina HiSeq 2500 (2x100 bp) or NovaSeq (2x150 bp). As for how the authors treated the data: Demultiplexing of reads and collapsing into UMI consensus sequences were performed with MIGEC, and V(D)J alignment was carried out with MiXCR. Using edgeR on replicate PBMC samples, clonotypes were called vaccine-responding if FDR was below 0.01 and the log2 fold change was above 5 up to day 15. Each bulk clonotype received a CD4 or CD8 identity based on whether the sequenced CD4 or CD8 repertoire contained that clonotype at higher abundance. TCRdb passed the public sequencing reads through fastp at Q25 and MiXCR, retaining productive beta sequences. CDR3 protein duplicates are merged, each entry listing the most common genes and DNA. TCRdb, not the original authors, processed these V and J calls. The sample data list a few hundred thousand distinct CDR3 sequences, and 6.8% of these were observed just once. About a sixth of the sample comes from the top ten.

The sample is drawn from a study of T cells after yellow fever vaccination (dated by TCRdb to the late 2010s). Turning to the overall study: The SMART-Seq v4 Ultra Low Input RNA kit was used to prepare libraries from fractions with low cell numbers. The cohort comprised two healthy male donors, one aged 18 to 30 and one aged 30 to 40 years. To track T-cell clones before and after primary and booster YFV17D yellow fever vaccination, bulk TCR alpha and beta repertoires were sequenced longitudinally. Blood samples were taken at several timepoints before and after primary and secondary immunization, and bulk PBMC replicates and cell subsets were isolated.

The full study reports these points: Compared with the primary T-cell response, the secondary T-cell response was faster but weaker, reaching its peak on day 5 rather than on day 15. After the booster, most clones that had expanded after primary vaccination were detected again (roughly 96% of CD4 and roughly 86% of CD8), suggesting broad maintenance of memory. A small share of clonotypes occurred in both CD4 and CD8 compartments, likely arising from convergent recombination. Because the study included only a couple of donors, the extent to which the findings can be generalized is limited. Computational filtering was needed because FACS-sorted repertoires could contain abundant contaminating clonotypes from the bulk population.

For this chain, trimming is 2 bases at the V end and 4 bases at the J end, and the number of junction bases without a gene match is 8. The germline V gene yields MRHNA for CDR1 and SNTAGT for CDR2. The CDR3 starts with the cysteine, ends with the phenylalanine, and has 17 residues. The DNA shown is the 51-base CDR3, in frame from base 1. Interpreted using the paper, the treatment or condition label stands for: live attenuated yellow fever vaccine strain. Two biological replicates of bulk PBMCs were collected at each blood-draw timepoint. PBMCs were isolated from peripheral blood using a standard Ficoll-Paque protocol. TriZol was used to extract RNA from bulk PBMCs, CD4 and CD8 fractions, and dextramer-positive and dextramer-negative fractions.

The source of this sequence is a man between 18 and 35 years old who received the YFV17D yellow fever vaccine. The sequences come from PBMCs, collected about 49 days after the first yellow fever vaccination. The chain couples TRBV6-4 to TRBJ1-6; TRBD1 matches 7 bases in the middle. The CDR3 in this case is CASSDPRDSEYNSPLHF. DNA sequence: TGTGCCAGCAGTGACCCAAGGGACAGTGAGTATAATTCACCCCTCCACTTT.